This TCR beta chain was observed in a study of T-cell memory formation after mild COVID-19. This clonotype was seen only a few times. No antigen is known for it. V was cut by 4 bases and J by 8 bases, with 14 bases left in between. The germline V gene has CDR1 GTSNPN and CDR2 SVGIG (reference sequence). This CDR3 spans 12 amino acids. TCRdb itself ran the 5' RACE reads through MiXCR, one entry per CDR3 protein. The sample holds tens of thousands of distinct CDR3 sequences, around 13% seen once. Study-level results: A balance of CD4 and CD8 characterized clones contracting day 15 to 85, whereas later expanders leaned CD4+.

The sequence derives from a man between 18 and 35 years old who had mild COVID-19 (a few samples of this study predate the infection). Cell type and time point are not known. The chain employs TRBV30 and TRBJ1-2; D not resolved. Sequencing was carried out using PBMCs or a T cell subset sorted from them (not recorded which). The CDR3: CAWNVGREGYTF. CDR3 nucleotides: TGTGCCTGGAACGTCGGGAGGGAAGGCTACACCTTC.